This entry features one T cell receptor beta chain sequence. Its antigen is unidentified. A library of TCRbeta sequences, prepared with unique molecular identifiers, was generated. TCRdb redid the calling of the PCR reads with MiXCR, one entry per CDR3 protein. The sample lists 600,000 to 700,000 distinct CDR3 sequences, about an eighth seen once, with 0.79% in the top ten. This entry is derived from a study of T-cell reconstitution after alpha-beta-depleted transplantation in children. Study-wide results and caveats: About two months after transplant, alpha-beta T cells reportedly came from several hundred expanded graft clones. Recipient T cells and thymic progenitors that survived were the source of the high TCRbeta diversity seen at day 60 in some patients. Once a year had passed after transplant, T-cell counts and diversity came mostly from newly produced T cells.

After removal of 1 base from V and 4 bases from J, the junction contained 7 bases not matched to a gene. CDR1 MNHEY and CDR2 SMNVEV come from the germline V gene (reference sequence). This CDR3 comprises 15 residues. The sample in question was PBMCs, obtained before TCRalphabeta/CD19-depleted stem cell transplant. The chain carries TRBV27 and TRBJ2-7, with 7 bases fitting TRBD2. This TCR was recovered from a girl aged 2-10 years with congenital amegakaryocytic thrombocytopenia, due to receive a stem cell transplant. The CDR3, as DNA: TGTGCCAGCAGTTTATTCGGGGGGAATGGATACGAGCAGTACTTC. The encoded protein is CASSLFGGNGYEQYF.